This record concerns one T cell receptor beta chain sequence. Its antigen has not been determined. No clone much larger than this one lies a single base away; base qualities are absent. This entry is derived from a study of blood T cell repertoires in COVID-19 (dated by TCRdb to the early 2020s). With regard to the full study: Samples from collaborators originated in the United States, Italy and Spain and spanned both the acute and convalescent phases of COVID-19. The material from the prospective study consisted of cDNA or gDNA derived from T cells, B-cell-depleted T cells, or PBMCs. Deeply sampled blood TCRbeta repertoires from subjects exposed to, actively infected with, or recovered from COVID-19 were included in the dataset. A freely available public database, intended as a resource for researchers studying the immune response to SARS-CoV-2, is where the repertoires were released. Samples were obtained from the ongoing ImmuneRACE study (first 160 participants) and from roughly 1,300 subjects provided by 6 global collaborators. The sample metadata nearly always contained a de-identified subject ID, COVID-19 status, age in years and sex. HLA class I and class II types, where available, came from metadata supplied by the sample provider rather than from assay-based typing.

TCRbeta CDR3 regions were amplified from genomic DNA using the immunoSEQ Assay, a bias-controlled multiplex PCR. The authors' pipeline ran thus. Within the assay, amplification of reference gene primers was used to estimate how many nucleated cells each sample contained. Sequence reads were collapsed and filtered to measure the absolute abundance of every unique TCRbeta CDR3 rearrangement. For each sample, productive Simpson clonality was calculated as the square root of Simpson's diversity index across productive rearrangements. This immuneACCESS table, as held by TCRdb, lists in-frame sequences with V and J called but not all clones. Of the missing ones, under half trace to an unresolved V gene in checked studies; the others have no known cause. V and J calls and clone size come straight from that table; D and trimming were deduced from the DNA. This sample holds about 200,000 clones; 70% to 90% were observed only once. The ten largest make up approximately 0.66% of the sample.

Beyond this particular receptor, the publication reports: How much clinical and demographic metadata was included differed by source and by participant, and the metadata was provided uncurated.

V is cut back by 3 bases and J by 0 bases, with 8 bases in the junction unmatched. From the cysteine up to the phenylalanine, the CDR3 has a length of 17 residues. Of all the DNA, just the CDR3 is kept, 51 bases in frame from base 1. From a lookup of the germline V gene, CDR1 and CDR2 are KGHSH and LQKENI. Whole blood was collected in K2EDTA tubes by collaborating institutions according to the institutions' own protocols. For TCRbeta analysis, collaborator samples were shipped as frozen whole blood, as isolated PBMCs, or as DNA extracted from either sample type. The chain is encoded by TRBV18 joined to TRBJ2-1; 7 junctional bases match TRBD1. This clonotype originated in a man aged 35 to 55 with acute or convalescent COVID-19. Material for sequencing was peripheral blood. The CDR3 protein sequence reads: CASSPRQGEHSYNEQFF. The nucleotide sequence is TGTGCCAGCTCACCGAGACAGGGCGAACACTCCTACAATGAGCAGTTCTTC.